The clone carrying this T cell receptor beta chain was observed a single time. Its target is unknown. This specimen belongs to a study of breast tumors, draining lymph nodes, adjacent tissues. V gave up 3 bases and J gave up 0 bases, with 9 bases separating them. CDR3 length: 15 residues. Germline CDR1 reads SNHLY; CDR2 reads FYNNEI. Regarding the study as a whole: Compared with lymph nodes, tumors were less diverse; compared with nontumor tissue, more.

One entry per CDR3 protein, called by TCRdb with MiXCR from the multiplex PCR reads. The data hold approximately 22,000 distinct CDR3 sequences, with roughly three fifths observed a single time. The V and J genes are TRBV2 and TRBJ2-1; D perhaps matches TRBD2 (6 bases). The sequenced sample consisted of tumor-adjacent breast tissue. The TCR was taken from a female donor with breast cancer. Some clones in this sample may be carry-over from other donors' samples. As DNA, the CDR3 is TGTGCCAGCAGTGATTACGGGAGCTCCTACAATGAGCAGTTCTTC. It translates to CASSDYGSSYNEQFF.